These 13 T cell receptor beta chains came from one sample sequenced in a study of technical replicates of blood from a handful of donors. Repertoires were generated with immunoSEQ multiplex PCR, while TCRdb's copy carries only in-frame clones and drops some. The sample holds 70,000 to 85,000 clones, approximately 90% seen once. Sequencing used T cells isolated from PBMCs. These TCRs come from a human donor in good health.

This clone was seen a single time. A read error may produce the germline difference seen at one junction end. V is TRBV4-3 and J is TRBJ1-3; no definite D call. CDR3 length: 15 amino acids. In germline, CDR1 is LGHNA, CDR2 YSLEER. Written as DNA, the CDR3 is TGCGCCAGCAGTCAAGACGGTAGATTTGGAAACACCATATATTTT. Encoded protein: CASSQDGRFGNTIYF.

J is TRBJ2-5 and V is TRBV7-7; D is unresolved. The V end was cut by 3 bases, the J end by 5 bases, with 10 bases between. Germline V gene data show CDR1 as SSHAT and CDR2 as FNYEAQ (reference sequence). This CDR3 spans 13 amino acids. CDR3 protein: CASSFGPRETQYF. For the CDR3, the DNA is TGTGCCAGCAGCTTTGGCCCTAGGGAGACCCAGTACTTC.

The chain couples TRBV5-1 to TRBJ1-1; no reliable D call. The V gene lost 0 bases and the J gene lost 1 base, with 7 bases spanning the gap. The CDR3 length is 14 residues. Germline CDR1 is SGHRS and CDR2 is YFSETQ. CDR3 nucleotides: TGCGCCAGCAGCTTGGTAGATACGAACACTGAAGCTTTCTTT. Protein product: CASSLVDTNTEAFF.

The chain is built from TRBV5-1 and TRBJ1-1; D gene uncertain. Germline-derived CDR1 and CDR2 are SGHRS and YFSETQ. There are 15 residues in the CDR3. Trimming removed 1 base from V and 0 bases from J, with 10 bases in between. This CDR3 reads CASSLTSFMNTEAFF. The CDR3 region has the DNA TGCGCCAGCAGCTTGACTTCGTTCATGAACACTGAAGCTTTCTTT.

V usage is TRBV11-2 and J usage is TRBJ2-7; 9 nucleotides align to TRBD1. This CDR3 has 12 amino acids. Germline lookup yields CDR1 SGHAT and CDR2 FQNNGV. Trimming cost V 7 bases and J 5 bases; bases outside gene matches: 3. The CDR3 region has the DNA TGTGCCAGCACCTGGGACAGGGACGAGCAGTACTTC. Protein product: CASTWDRDEQYF.

The chain couples TRBV28 to TRBJ2-1; TRBD1 might be the D (6 bases). The CDR3 has 15 amino acids. The V and J ends lost 3 bases and 4 bases respectively, with 13 bases between them. In germline, CDR1 is MDHEN, CDR2 SYDVKM. DNA for the CDR3: TGTGCCAGCAGTTTTAACAGGGTTCTTTACAATGAGCAGTTCTTC. This encodes CASSFNRVLYNEQFF.

The chain is built from TRBV6-1 and TRBJ2-7, with D perhaps TRBD1 (5 bases). The CDR3 has 15 residues. With 1 base removed from V and 2 bases from J, the gap between germline ends came to 12 bases. Germline CDR1 reads MNHNS; CDR2 reads SASEGT. The CDR3 DNA is TGTGCCAGCAGTGAAGTTCCAGGGTTTACCTACGAGCAGTACTTC. Its translation is CASSEVPGFTYEQYF.

This sequence joins TRBV29-1 and TRBJ2-5; the D gene is possibly TRBD2 (5 bases). The CDR3 has 14 residues. The V gene lost 2 bases and the J gene lost 5 bases, with 15 bases spanning the gap. CDR1 is SQVTM and CDR2 is ANQGSEA in the germline V gene. CDR3 sequence reads: CSVERSGSSETQYF. CDR3 coding DNA: TGCAGCGTTGAACGCAGCGGCTCCAGTGAGACCCAGTACTTC. Combining the CDR3 with reference TRBV29-1 and TRBJ2-5 gives the whole variable domain SAVISQKPSRDICQRGTSLTIQCQVDSQVTMMFWYRQQPGQSLTLIATANQGSEATYESGFVIDKFPISRPNLTFSTLTVSNMSPEDSSIYLCSVERSGSSETQYFGPGTRLLVL.

This rearrangement joins TRBV10-3 to TRBJ1-1, with D unresolved. The CDR3 spans 13 residues. V lost 7 bases to trimming and J lost 1 base, with 10 bases between them. CDR1 and CDR2 from the germline V gene are ENHRY and SYGVKD. CDR3 DNA: TGTGCCATCAACCCAGACACGAACACTGAAGCTTTCTTT. This gives the protein CAINPDTNTEAFF.

A word on this clone: Mismatch with germline at one junction end may stem from a read error. V is TRBV5-1 and J is TRBJ1-4; D is perhaps TRBD1 (6 bases). Germline V gives CDR1 SGHRS, CDR2 YFSETQ. The CDR3 runs 14 residues. CDR3 nucleotides: TGCGCCAGCAGCTCCGGGACATGGAATGACAAACTGTTTTTT. Its translation: CASSSGTWNDKLFF.

This chain links TRBV15 with TRBJ1-1, with 7 bases lining up with TRBD1. This CDR3 region has 15 residues. V was clipped by 0 bases and J by 4 bases; unmatched bases: 5. CDR1 is LNHNV, CDR2 YYDKDF, per germline (reference sequence). The CDR3 region has the DNA TGTGCCACCAGCAGAGATAGGGGGCTGAGCACTGAAGCTTTCTTT. Its protein product is CATSRDRGLSTEAFF. The full variable domain, rest sourced from reference TRBV15 and TRBJ1-1, is DAMVIQNPRYQVTQFGKPVTLSCSQTLNHNVMYWYQQKSSQAPKLLFHYYDKDFNNEADTPDNFQSRRPNTSFCFLDIRSPGLGDTAMYLCATSRDRGLSTEAFFGQGTRLTVV.

The chain employs TRBV19 and TRBJ2-1; TRBD2 aligns across 9 bases. V lost 6 bases to trimming and J lost 3 bases; unmatched junction nucleotides: 3. The CDR3 extends over 14 amino acids. From germline, CDR1 is LNHDA and CDR2 SQIVND (reference sequence). The DNA for the CDR3 is TGTGCCAGTAGCCTAGCGGGAATCTACAATGAGCAGTTCTTC. Translation: CASSLAGIYNEQFF.

The genes are TRBV14 and TRBJ2-3; TRBD2 aligns across 7 bases. Looked up from germline, CDR1 is SGHDN and CDR2 is FVKESK. The CDR3 extends over 16 amino acids. The V gene end was trimmed by 2 bases and the J gene end by 4 bases; junction bases not matched to a gene: 9. CDR3 nucleotide sequence: TGTGCCAGCAGCCAACTATGGGGCGGGAGCGCAGATACGCAGTATTTT. Its translation is CASSQLWGGSADTQYF.